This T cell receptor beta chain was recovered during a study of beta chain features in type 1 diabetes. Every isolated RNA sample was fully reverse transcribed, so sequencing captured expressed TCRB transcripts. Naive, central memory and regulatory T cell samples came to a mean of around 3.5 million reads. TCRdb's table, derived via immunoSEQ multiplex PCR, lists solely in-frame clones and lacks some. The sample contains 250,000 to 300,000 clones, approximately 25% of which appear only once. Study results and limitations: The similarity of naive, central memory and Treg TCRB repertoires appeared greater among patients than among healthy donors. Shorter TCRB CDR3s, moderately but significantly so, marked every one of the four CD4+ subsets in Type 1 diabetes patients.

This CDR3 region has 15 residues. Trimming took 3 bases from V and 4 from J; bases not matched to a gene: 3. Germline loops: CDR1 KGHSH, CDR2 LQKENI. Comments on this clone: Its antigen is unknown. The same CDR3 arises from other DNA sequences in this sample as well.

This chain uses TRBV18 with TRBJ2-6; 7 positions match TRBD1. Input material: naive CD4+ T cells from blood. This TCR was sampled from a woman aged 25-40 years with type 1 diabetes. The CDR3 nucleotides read TGTGCCAGCTCACCGACAGGGTCCGGGGCCAACGTCCTGACTTTC. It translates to CASSPTGSGANVLTF.